The next 23 T cell receptor beta chains were all read from a single sample in a study of Graves' ophthalmopathy and Graves' hyperthyroidism. RNA transcripts provided the template for amplifying TCR beta CDR3 regions. The authors performed first-round RT-PCR with HTBI primers and then a second-round multiplex PCR. TCRdb redid the calling of the multiplex PCR reads with MiXCR, one entry per CDR3 protein. The data hold about 480,000 distinct CDR3 sequences, with 13% to 15% observed a single time. Sequenced material: blood. Receptor source: a woman aged 25 to 39 with Graves' ophthalmopathy.

Ten or more counts support this clonotype. This chain uses TRBV6-1 with TRBJ1-2, with D possibly matching TRBD1 (6 bases). The CDR3 extends over 15 amino acids. The V and J ends lost 3 bases and 4 bases respectively, with 15 bases between them. Germline V gene lookup returns CDR1 MNHNS and CDR2 SASEGT. CDR3 region: CASSDRGGRTYGYTF. CDR3 nucleotides: TGTGCCAGCAGTGACAGAGGGGGGCGGACCTATGGCTACACCTTC.

This clonotype was observed at least ten times. The chain has TRBV12-3 or TRBV12-4 and TRBJ2-5; 9 nucleotides match TRBD1. The J segment lost 5 bases and the V segment lost 2 bases, leaving 3 bases of the junction unmatched. The CDR3 loop spans 14 amino acids. The CDR3: CASSLSGQGETQYF. The CDR3 DNA sequence: TGTGCCAGCAGTTTATCCGGACAGGGGGAGACCCAGTACTTC.

This clonotype was seen ten or more times. The rearrangement uses TRBV12-3 or TRBV12-4 and TRBJ1-2; 7 positions match TRBD1. This CDR3 region has 13 residues. The V gene end was trimmed by 5 bases and the J gene end by 8 bases; junction bases not matched to a gene: 8. CDR3 DNA: TGTGCCAGCAGTCCAGGGGGTAGGGAAGGCTACACCTTC. This translates into CASSPGGREGYTF.

Comment on this clonotype: This could be a read error, since a much larger clone is one nucleotide away. The V and J genes are TRBV15 and TRBJ1-3, with D unresolved. The V gene's germline CDR1 is LNHNV and CDR2 YYDKDF (reference sequence). The CDR3 totals 15 residues. CDR3 in amino acids: CATSRALNERNNIYF. The CDR3 DNA is TGTGCCACCAGCAGAGCCCTGAACGAGAGGAACAACATATATTTT.

This clonotype has a count of ten or more. The chain employs TRBV20-1 and TRBJ1-1, with D tentatively TRBD1 (6 bases). Trimming took 3 bases from V and 3 from J, leaving 14 bases between them. The CDR3 spans 14 residues. The germline V gene has CDR1 DFQATT and CDR2 SNEGSKA (reference sequence). The CDR3 reads CSARAYREDTEAFF. The DNA of the CDR3 is TGCAGTGCTAGGGCATACAGGGAGGACACTGAAGCTTTCTTT.

At least ten counts were recorded for this clonotype. The V call is TRBV6-1, the J call TRBJ2-7, with D possibly called TRBD1 or TRBD2 (5 bases each). Germline V gene data show CDR1 as MNHNS and CDR2 as SASEGT. V lost 7 bases and J 6 bases, leaving 22 bases between the germline ends. The CDR3 loop spans 15 amino acids. The DNA of the CDR3 is TGTGCCAGCACCTTTAGAGGCCAGGGAGCCATCGAGCAGTACTTC. Its protein is CASTFRGQGAIEQYF.

This clonotype was recorded at least ten times. CDR3 in amino acids: CASRELPGQGALNYGYTF. CDR3 nucleotides: TGTGCCAGCAGGGAACTTCCGGGACAGGGGGCCTTAAACTATGGCTACACCTTC. The V and J genes are TRBV28 and TRBJ1-2; 12 nucleotides agree with TRBD1. Germline V gene lookup returns CDR1 MDHEN and CDR2 SYDVKM. The ends lost 6 bases at V and 2 bases at J; junction bases unmatched: 13. The CDR3 spans 18 residues.

This clonotype was counted at least ten times. The chain couples TRBV7-8 to TRBJ2-5; 7 bases are a match to TRBD1. The CDR3 has 15 amino acids. Germline-derived CDR1 and CDR2 are SGHVS and FQNEAQ. V trimming: 5 bases; J trimming: 4 bases; junction bases outside the gene matches: 10. CDR3 amino acids: CASSIPTGVVETQYF. As DNA, the CDR3 is TGTGCCAGCAGCATACCTACAGGGGTTGTAGAGACCCAGTACTTC.

The table lists this clonotype with many counts. The chain carries TRBV28 and TRBJ1-1; 9 nucleotides align to TRBD1. V shed 3 bases, J shed 1 base, and the junction held 3 bases outside the gene matches. The length of the CDR3 is 15 residues. Germline loops: CDR1 MDHEN, CDR2 SYDVKM. CDR3 sequence reads: CASSFGTGRNTEAFF. For the CDR3, the DNA is TGTGCCAGCAGTTTTGGGACAGGGAGGAACACTGAAGCTTTCTTT.

This clonotype was seen repeatedly, ten times or more. The gene calls are TRBV11-2 and TRBJ2-5; D uncertain. Trimming removed 5 bases from V and 7 bases from J, with 26 bases in between. The germline V gene has CDR1 SGHAT and CDR2 FQNNGV. The length of the CDR3 is 17 residues. The CDR3, as DNA: TGTGCCAGCAGCCCGGGCCCAACGCGCGCCTTATCGCGGACCCAGTACTTC. Amino acid sequence: CASSPGPTRALSRTQYF.

This clonotype was counted at least ten times. J is TRBJ1-6 and V is TRBV6-1; D is undetermined. Germline CDR1 MNHNS, CDR2 SASEGT. V lost 7 bases and J 4 bases, leaving 11 bases between the germline ends. CDR3 length: 14 residues. This chain's CDR3 is CASNEDNYNSPLHF. CDR3 in DNA: TGTGCCAGCAACGAAGACAATTATAATTCACCCCTCCACTTT.

Regarding this clonotype: The junction does not match germline at one end; this may be a read error. The CDR3 nucleotides are TGTGCCAGCAGTGAAATCCCGTCCTACGATCAGTACTTC. It specifies CASSEIPSYDQYF. The chain joins TRBV6-1 to TRBJ2-7; D unclear. Germline values: CDR1 MNHNS, CDR2 SASEGT. This CDR3 region has 13 residues.

In its sample, this clonotype was seen many times. V is TRBV6-2 or TRBV6-3 and J is TRBJ1-2; TRBD1 aligns across 8 bases. This CDR3 has 15 amino acids. Trimming cost V 8 bases and J 1 base; bases outside gene matches: 9. Germline V lookup: CDR1 MNHEY, CDR2 SVGEGT. The CDR3 sequence: CASLTAGGFNYGYTF. CDR3 in DNA: TGTGCCAGCTTGACCGCAGGGGGCTTTAACTATGGCTACACCTTC.

This clonotype was observed many times. The chain links TRBV28 to TRBJ2-7; 11 nucleotides agree with TRBD2. Germline CDR1 MDHEN, CDR2 SYDVKM. V gave up 7 bases and J gave up 5 bases; unmatched junction bases: 10. CDR3 size: 15 residues. The CDR3 nucleotides are TGTGCCAGCATTTCAGTAGCGGGAGGGCCCCACGAGCAGTACTTC. Translated: CASISVAGGPHEQYF. The complete variable domain, with remaining parts taken from reference TRBV28 and TRBJ2-7, reads DVKVTQSSRYLVKRTGEKVFLECVQDMDHENMFWYRQDPGLGLRLIYFSYDVKMKEKGDIPEGYSVSREKKERFSLILESASTNQTSMYLCASISVAGGPHEQYFGPGTRLTVT.

This clonotype was picked up many times. The chain carries TRBV28 and TRBJ1-5; no definite D call. CDR1 and CDR2 from the germline V gene are MDHEN and SYDVKM. This CDR3 region has 13 residues. V lost 7 bases and J 7 bases, leaving 14 bases between the germline ends. Written as DNA, the CDR3 is TGTGCCAGCAACCAACTGGTGGACCAGCCCCAGCATTTT. Amino acids: CASNQLVDQPQHF.

At least ten counts were recorded for this clonotype. J is TRBJ2-5 and V is TRBV10-3, with a possible D match to TRBD1 (7 bases). Trimming took 6 bases from V and 2 from J, leaving 10 bases between them. This CDR3 is built from 13 residues. Germline CDR1 and CDR2: ENHRY and SYGVKD. CDR3 protein: CAISGGQQETQYF. CDR3 coding DNA: TGTGCCATCAGCGGGGGACAGCAAGAGACCCAGTACTTC.

This clonotype came up a few times. This chain links TRBV3-1 with TRBJ2-2; D uncertain. The germline CDR1 and CDR2 sequences are LGHDT and YNNKEL (reference sequence). The CDR3 has 18 amino acids. With 1 base removed from V and 5 bases from J, the gap between germline ends came to 20 bases. Here the CDR3 reads CASSQGGWTEPATGELFF. Here the CDR3 DNA reads TGTGCCAGCAGCCAAGGCGGTTGGACGGAGCCCGCAACCGGGGAGCTGTTTTTT.

Many counts were recorded for this clonotype. The chain is built from TRBV12-3 or TRBV12-4 and TRBJ1-1, with D unclear. The CDR3 extends over 16 amino acids. V was pared by 1 base and J by 0 bases, with 12 bases between. The CDR3 DNA sequence: TGTGCCAGCAGTTTAGGTTTGTCGGTCATGAACACTGAAGCTTTCTTT. This translates into CASSLGLSVMNTEAFF.

V is TRBV7-2 and J is TRBJ2-5; no reliable D call. Germline-derived CDR1 and CDR2 are SGHTA and FQGNSA. V was shortened by 5 bases and J by 1 base, with 11 bases between the two germline ends. CDR3 length equals 14 residues. This CDR3 reads CASSLTNLQETQYF. For the CDR3, the DNA is TGTGCCAGCAGCCTCACAAACCTCCAAGAGACCCAGTACTTC.

This clonotype occurred many times. J is TRBJ2-7 and V is TRBV6-1; the match to TRBD1 covers 9 bases. Germline loops: CDR1 MNHNS, CDR2 SASEGT. J lost 6 bases, V lost 0 bases, and 15 bases had no gene match. The CDR3 has 18 amino acids. The CDR3 DNA reads TGTGCCAGCAGTGAAGCGCCTGTCTGGACAGGGGAGCTCTCCGAGCAGTACTTC. Encoded protein: CASSEAPVWTGELSEQYF.

Comment on this clonotype: The CDR3 end shows no conserved phenylalanine or tryptophan, and so a read error is likely. This chain joins TRBV6-5 and TRBJ2-2, with a tentative D call TRBD1 (5 bases). Between the trimmed V and J ends, which lost 2 bases and 3 bases, there was a span of 7 bases. CDR1 is MNHEY and CDR2 is SVGAGI in the germline V gene. The CDR3 has 14 amino acids. The CDR3 region is CASSYARDTGELFL. The CDR3 coding sequence is TGTGCCAGCAGTTACGCCAGGGACACCGGGGAGCTGTTTTTG.

Written as DNA, the CDR3 is TGTGCCAGCTCACCAAAACTAGCGGGAGGCCCGAACACCGGGGAGCTGTTTTTT. Its protein is CASSPKLAGGPNTGELFF. The rearrangement uses TRBV18 and TRBJ2-2, with 12 bases fitting TRBD2. The length of the CDR3 is 18 residues. Looked up from germline, CDR1 is KGHSH and CDR2 is LQKENI. The trim removed 2 bases at V and 0 bases at J, leaving 4 bases unmatched.

This clonotype has at least ten counts. V and J are TRBV28 and TRBJ1-6; D is unresolved. The CDR3 runs 10 residues. CDR1 MDHEN and CDR2 SYDVKM come from the germline V gene. CDR3 residues: CAVGHSPLHF. In DNA, the CDR3 is TGTGCAGTTGGTCATTCACCCCTCCACTTT.